The 21 T cell receptor beta chains below all came from one sample that was sequenced in a study of human T cells and chemical hapten exposure. Described time point: patch test 2, 6 weeks after DPC sensitization. As for treatment: therapeutic diphenylcyclopropenone sensitization with weekly scalp DPC. TCRdb recomputed calls from the RACE reads with MiXCR, one row per CDR3 protein. The table shows roughly 94,000 distinct CDR3 sequences, with about 9.3% occurring only once. Sample: whole blood, taken in connection with sensitization to the hapten diphenylcyclopropenone (DPC). The origin of the receptors is a woman aged 40 to 55 with alopecia areata. Some clones in this sample may be carry-over from other donors' samples.

This clonotype was counted between two and nine times. The CDR3 nucleotides are TGTGCCACCGCTCCCCGACTAGTCAGAAATGAGCAGTTCTTC. Translating gives CATAPRLVRNEQFF. The chain links TRBV27 to TRBJ2-1, with a tentative D call TRBD2 (6 bases). V lost 10 bases and J lost 7, with 20 bases in between. The CDR3 totals 14 residues. Per the germline V gene, CDR1 is MNHEY and CDR2 is SMNVEV (reference sequence).

Many counts were recorded for this clonotype. J is TRBJ2-1 and V is TRBV6-1; 14 bases agree with TRBD2. The CDR3 spans 19 residues. The V gene end was trimmed by 7 bases and the J gene end by 4 bases; junction bases not matched to a gene: 15. Germline V CDR1 and CDR2: MNHNS, SASEGT. Here the CDR3 DNA reads TGTGCCAGCAACTACAGGGGCCGACTAGCGGGAGGGATTTACAATGAGCAGTTCTTC. Translating it yields CASNYRGRLAGGIYNEQFF.

This clonotype was recorded a few times. The CDR3 DNA is TGTGCCAACAGACCGGGACAGGGGTACACTGAAGCTTTCTTT. Translation: CANRPGQGYTEAFF. The V gene is TRBV6-1, the J gene TRBJ1-1; 10 positions match TRBD1. J gave up 3 bases and V 10 bases, and 8 bases lay outside the gene matches. The germline V gene has CDR1 MNHNS and CDR2 SASEGT. The CDR3 is made up of 14 amino acids.

This clonotype was observed many times. This sequence joins TRBV3-1 and TRBJ2-1; D uncertain. V lost 4 bases, J lost 3 bases, and 10 bases lay in between. The CDR3 consists of 14 residues. The germline V gene has CDR1 LGHDT and CDR2 YNNKEL (reference sequence). The CDR3: CASSPRPNYNEQFF. The CDR3 region has the DNA TGTGCCAGCAGCCCCCGGCCCAACTACAATGAGCAGTTCTTC.

This clonotype was detected only a few times. The genes are TRBV28 and TRBJ2-7, with 10 positions matching TRBD2. The CDR3 covers 14 residues. Germline values: CDR1 MDHEN, CDR2 SYDVKM. The ends lost 7 bases at V and 4 bases at J; junction bases unmatched: 7. The CDR3 loop reads CASKEAGGPYEQYF. CDR3 nucleotides: TGTGCCAGCAAAGAAGCGGGAGGGCCTTACGAGCAGTACTTC.

This clonotype was seen ten or more times. The rearrangement links TRBV7-9 to TRBJ1-2, with D maybe TRBD1 (5 bases). The CDR3 sequence is 12 residues long. Germline loops: CDR1 SEHNR, CDR2 FQNEAQ (reference sequence). With 5 bases removed from V and 7 bases from J, the gap between germline ends came to 11 bases. The CDR3 is CASSTTGAGYTF. The CDR3 coding sequence is TGTGCCAGCAGCACCACAGGAGCTGGCTACACCTTC.

This clonotype occurred many times. V gene TRBV20-1 combines with J gene TRBJ2-6, with TRBD1 as a possible D gene (6 bases). From germline, CDR1 is DFQATT and CDR2 SNEGSKA (reference sequence). The V and J ends lost 6 bases and 1 base respectively, with 10 bases between them. The CDR3 totals 14 residues. CDR3 bases: TGCAGTGCCAGGGGTGGATCTGGGGCCAACGTCCTGACTTTC. Translating it yields CSARGGSGANVLTF.

This clonotype has only a few counts. The chain employs TRBV7-9 and TRBJ2-6; a possible D gene is TRBD1 (6 bases). This CDR3 is built from 15 residues. V was shortened by 7 bases and J by 1 base, with 11 bases between the two germline ends. In germline, CDR1 is SEHNR, CDR2 FQNEAQ (reference sequence). The CDR3 protein is CASTIRGSGANVLTF. In DNA form, the CDR3 reads TGTGCCAGCACCATCAGGGGTTCTGGGGCCAACGTCCTGACTTTC.

CDR3 loop: CASRSRGPNQPQHF. CDR3 DNA: TGCGCCAGCAGGTCCAGGGGACCAAATCAGCCCCAGCATTTT. V is TRBV23-1 and J is TRBJ1-5; D possibly corresponds to TRBD1 (6 bases). TRBV23-1 is labeled an ORF, and its function is uncertain. V was cut by 6 bases and J by 4 bases, with 13 bases left in between. This CDR3 has 14 residues.

This clonotype was seen only a few times. The V gene is TRBV20-1, the J gene TRBJ2-2, with D tentatively TRBD2 (6 bases). The CDR3 is 15 amino acids. Germline CDR1 DFQATT, CDR2 SNEGSKA (reference sequence). Deletions cut 4 bases from V and 3 bases from J, with 15 bases between. The CDR3 loop reads CSATPGERDTGELFF. CDR3 DNA: TGCAGTGCTACACCGGGGGAGCGGGACACCGGGGAGCTGTTTTTT.

In its sample, this clonotype was seen a few times. V and J are TRBV9 and TRBJ2-2, with 8 bases that match TRBD1. The CDR3 consists of 16 residues. CDR1 and CDR2 from the germline V gene are SGDLS and YYNGEE. V dropped 4 bases and J dropped 2; count of bases not matched to a gene: 7. CDR3 DNA: TGTGCCAGCAGCCCACCAGGGGGCATTAACACCGGGGAGCTGTTTTTT. Protein product: CASSPPGGINTGELFF.

This clonotype has a count of ten or more. The chain uses TRBV9 and TRBJ2-5; 13 nucleotides line up with TRBD2. The CDR3 runs to 15 residues. V lost 4 bases to trimming and J lost 4 bases; unmatched junction nucleotides: 4. Germline CDR1 reads SGDLS; CDR2 reads YYNGEE. The CDR3 coding sequence is TGTGCCAGCAGCATCGGGACTAGCGGGATAGAGACCCAGTACTTC. Encoded protein: CASSIGTSGIETQYF.

The sample holds many counts of this clonotype. The rearrangement joins TRBV15 to TRBJ2-3; TRBD2 agrees at 9 bases. Trimming at V came to 4 bases and at J to 0 bases, leaving 14 bases not matched to a gene. The CDR3 runs 19 residues. Germline lookup yields CDR1 LNHNV and CDR2 YYDKDF (reference sequence). This CDR3 reads CATSTRGPTSGSSTDTQYF. CDR3 DNA: TGTGCCACCAGCACCCGCGGGCCGACTAGCGGATCAAGCACAGATACGCAGTATTTT.

In its sample, this clonotype was seen many times. The chain recombines TRBV6-2 or TRBV6-3 with TRBJ1-3, with a tentative D call TRBD1 (6 bases). The CDR3 totals 15 residues. The V gene lost 7 bases and the J gene lost 2 bases, with 15 bases spanning the gap. Germline V gene data show CDR1 as MNHEY and CDR2 as SVGEGT. The CDR3 DNA reads as TGTGCCAGCACCGACAGGTCCTACGCTGGAAACACCATATATTTT. This translates into CASTDRSYAGNTIYF.

This clonotype showed up many times. CDR3 nucleotides: TGTGCCAGCAGCTTTTCAGGCACTGAAGCTTTCTTT. Translation gives CASSFSGTEAFF. This sequence joins TRBV5-6 and TRBJ1-1, with D unresolved. Trimming took off 2 bases at V and 4 bases at J, with 6 bases between the two ends. CDR1 and CDR2 (germline): SGHDT, YYEEEE. The CDR3 is made up of 12 amino acids.

This clonotype was picked up many times. This chain connects TRBV7-2 to TRBJ2-7; 7 bases map to TRBD1. CDR3 length: 15 amino acids. Trimming cost V 3 bases and J 4 bases; bases outside gene matches: 9. CDR1 SGHTA and CDR2 FQGNSA come from the germline V gene. For the CDR3, the DNA is TGTGCCAGCAGCTTCGCTGCGGCAGGGGGTTACGAGCAGTACTTC. Translation gives CASSFAAAGGYEQYF. Full variable domain (remainder filled in from reference TRBV7-2 and TRBJ2-7): GAGVSQSPSNKVTEKGKDVELRCDPISGHTALYWYRQSLGQGLEFLIYFQGNSAPDKSGLPSDRFSAERTGGSVSTLTIQRTQQEDSAVYLCASSFAAAGGYEQYFGPGTRLTVT.

This clonotype has a count of ten or more. The chain links TRBV7-2 to TRBJ2-7, with 11 positions matching TRBD2. The V segment lost 1 base and the J segment 6 bases; nucleotides outside the gene matches: 5. CDR1 SGHTA and CDR2 FQGNSA come from the germline V gene. The CDR3 covers 15 residues. CDR3 in amino acids: CASSLGSGTSGEQYF. The CDR3 coding sequence is TGTGCCAGCAGCTTAGGCTCCGGGACTAGCGGCGAGCAGTACTTC.

This clonotype appeared many times. V gene TRBV6-5 combines with J gene TRBJ2-7, with 8 bases lining up with TRBD1. The CDR3 runs 15 residues. V gave up 2 bases and J gave up 1 base; unmatched junction bases: 4. CDR1 is MNHEY, CDR2 SVGAGI, per germline. CDR3 loop: CASSYDRGTSYEQYF. In nucleotides, the CDR3 is TGTGCCAGCAGTTACGACAGGGGAACGTCCTACGAGCAGTACTTC.

This clonotype has a count of ten or more. V is TRBV5-4 and J is TRBJ1-1; D is undetermined. CDR1 and CDR2 from the germline V gene are SGHNT and YYREEE (reference sequence). The CDR3 contains 11 residues. V lost 4 bases to trimming and J lost 3 bases, with 4 bases between them. Here the CDR3 reads CASSDYTEAFF. The CDR3 nucleotides are TGTGCCAGCAGCGATTACACTGAAGCTTTCTTT. The full variable domain, in which reference TRBV5-4 and TRBJ1-1 provide the parts outside the CDR3, is ETGVTQSPTHLIKTRGQQVTLRCSSQSGHNTVSWYQQALGQGPQFIFQYYREEENGRGNFPPRFSGLQFPNYSSELNVNALELDDSALYLCASSDYTEAFFGQGTRLTVV.

This clonotype was counted a few times. This chain joins TRBV6-2 or TRBV6-3 and TRBJ1-1; no clear D. Trimming took 6 bases from V and 5 from J, leaving 7 bases between them. CDR1 is MNHEY and CDR2 is SVGEGT in the germline V gene. The CDR3 spans 11 residues. The CDR3 DNA is TGTGCCAGCAGCGCCTTTACTGAAGCTTTCTTT. Protein: CASSAFTEAFF.

This clonotype has ten or more counts. This chain links TRBV6-6 with TRBJ1-1, with 9 bases aligning to TRBD1. This CDR3 has 13 residues. Germline values: CDR1 MNHNY, CDR2 SVGAGI (reference sequence). The V gene end was trimmed by 5 bases and the J gene end by 6 bases; junction bases not matched to a gene: 4. The CDR3 protein is CASSPTGGPEAFF. In DNA form, the CDR3 reads TGTGCCAGCAGTCCCACAGGGGGCCCTGAAGCTTTCTTT.